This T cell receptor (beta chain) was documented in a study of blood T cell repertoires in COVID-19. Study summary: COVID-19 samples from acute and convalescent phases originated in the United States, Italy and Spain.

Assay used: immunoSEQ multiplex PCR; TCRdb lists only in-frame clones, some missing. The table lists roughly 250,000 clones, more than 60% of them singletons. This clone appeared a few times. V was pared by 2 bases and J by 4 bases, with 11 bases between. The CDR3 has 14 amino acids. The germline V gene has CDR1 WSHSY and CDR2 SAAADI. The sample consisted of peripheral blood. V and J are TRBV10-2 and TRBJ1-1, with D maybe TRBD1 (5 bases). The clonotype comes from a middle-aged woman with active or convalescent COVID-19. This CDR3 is CASSERGRATEAFF. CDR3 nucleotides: TGCGCCAGCAGTGAGAGGGGCAGGGCCACTGAAGCTTTCTTT.